This TCR beta chain derives from a study of cytomegalovirus exposure and HLA in healthy donors. Both 60 Vbeta primers and 13 Jbeta primers went into the PCR. Assay: immunoSEQ multiplex PCR; the TCRdb copy retains only in-frame clones and omits some. The sample records about 210,000 clones, around 84% being singletons. There are 15 residues in the CDR3. Between the trimmed V and J ends, which lost 5 bases and 1 base, there was a span of 13 bases. In germline, CDR1 is LNHDA, CDR2 SQIVND (reference sequence). The receptor was isolated from a man aged 40-55 years in good health and CMV-seropositive. This rearrangement joins TRBV19 to TRBJ2-3, with D possibly TRBD2 on 6 matching bases. The source material was PBMCs. CDR3 residues: CASSLSGVRTDTQYF. The CDR3 coding sequence is TGTGCCAGTAGTCTTAGCGGTGTCCGCACAGATACGCAGTATTTT. Variable domain in full (rest from reference TRBV19 and TRBJ2-3): DGGITQSPKYLFRKEGQNVTLSCEQNLNHDAMYWYRQDPGQGLRLIYYSQIVNDFQKGDIAEGYSVSREKKESFPLTVTSAQKNPTAFYLCASSLSGVRTDTQYFGPGTRLTVL.